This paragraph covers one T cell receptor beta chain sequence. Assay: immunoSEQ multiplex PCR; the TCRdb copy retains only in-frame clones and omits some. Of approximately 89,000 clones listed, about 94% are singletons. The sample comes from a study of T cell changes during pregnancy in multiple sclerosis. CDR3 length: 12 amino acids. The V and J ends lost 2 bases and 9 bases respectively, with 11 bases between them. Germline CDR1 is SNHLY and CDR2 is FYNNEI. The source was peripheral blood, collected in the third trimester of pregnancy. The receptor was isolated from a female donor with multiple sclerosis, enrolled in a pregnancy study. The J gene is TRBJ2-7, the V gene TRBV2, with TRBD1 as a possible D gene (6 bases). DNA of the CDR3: TGTGCCAGCAGTGAAAGGACAGAAAGGCAGTACTTC. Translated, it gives CASSERTERQYF.